The 11 T cell receptor beta chains presented below share a single source sample, sequenced in a study of blood T cells in healthy people across ages. Next came a second PCR, run for roughly 7 to 12 cycles, which used a sample-barcoded 5' primer along with a J-beta primer mix. MiXCR, applied by TCRdb to the 5' RACE reads, yields one record per CDR3 protein. The top ten hold 10% to 12% of the sample, which has about 1.6 million distinct CDR3 sequences, roughly 32% seen once. The sequencing sample was made of blood. The receptors stem from a woman under 40 in good health.

This chain's CDR3 is CAWSGGRDETQYF. DNA of the CDR3: TGTGCCTGGAGTGGGGGGAGGGATGAGACCCAGTACTTC. This rearrangement joins TRBV30 to TRBJ2-5, with 7 bases matching TRBD2. Losses at the gene ends were 1 base for V and 5 bases for J; bases not matched to a gene: 4. The CDR3 is 13 residues long. Germline CDR1 is GTSNPN and CDR2 is SVGIG (reference sequence).

The chain recombines TRBV15 with TRBJ1-6; D is ambiguous. The CDR3 is 14 residues long. The germline CDR1 and CDR2 sequences are LNHNV and YYDKDF (reference sequence). V lost 2 bases and J lost 5, with 7 bases in between. CDR3: CATSRPGDNSPLHF. The CDR3 coding sequence is TGTGCCACCAGCAGACCCGGGGATAATTCACCCCTCCACTTT. Full variable domain (remainder filled in from reference TRBV15 and TRBJ1-6): DAMVIQNPRYQVTQFGKPVTLSCSQTLNHNVMYWYQQKSSQAPKLLFHYYDKDFNNEADTPDNFQSRRPNTSFCFLDIRSPGLGDTAMYLCATSRPGDNSPLHFGNGTRLTVT.

V is TRBV11-1 and J is TRBJ2-1, with a tentative D call TRBD2 (6 bases). The CDR3 is 16 residues long. Germline CDR1 and CDR2: SGHAT and FQDESV (reference sequence). V was cut by 5 bases and J by 4 bases, with 18 bases left in between. The CDR3 loop is CASSRLTSGYYNEQFF. The CDR3 coding sequence is TGTGCCAGCAGCCGACTAACAAGCGGGTATTACAATGAGCAGTTCTTC. Drawing the rest from reference TRBV11-1 and TRBJ2-1, the complete variable domain is EAEVAQSPRYKITEKSQAVAFWCDPISGHATLYWYRQILGQGPELLVQFQDESVVDDSQLPKDRFSAERLKGVDSTLKIQPAELGDSAMYLCASSRLTSGYYNEQFFGPGTRLTVL.

V and J are TRBV28 and TRBJ1-2; a possible D gene is TRBD1 (5 bases). The CDR3 is 11 amino acids. Germline V gene lookup returns CDR1 MDHEN and CDR2 SYDVKM. V was cut by 3 bases and J by 10 bases, with 9 bases left in between. In nucleotides, the CDR3 is TGTGCCAGCAGTTTCACAGGAGCCTACACCTTC. Encoded protein: CASSFTGAYTF.

This clonotype was recorded at least ten times. This sequence joins TRBV29-1 and TRBJ2-5; weak D call: TRBD2 (6 bases). This CDR3 is 12 amino acids long. CDR1 is SQVTM, CDR2 ANQGSEA, per germline. V shed 7 bases and J shed 7 bases, with 16 bases lying between them. The CDR3 loop is CSAGRYSGTQYF. The CDR3 coding sequence is TGCAGCGCAGGGAGATATAGCGGGACCCAGTACTTC.

This clonotype was seen many times. The chain has TRBV11-2 and TRBJ2-7; D is unclear. CDR1 is SGHAT and CDR2 is FQNNGV in the germline V gene. The CDR3 length is 13 residues. Trimming removed 1 base at V and 1 base at J, with 5 bases between. CDR3 DNA: TGTGCCAGCAGCTTAGCAGAGTCCTACGAGCAGTACTTC. This codes for CASSLAESYEQYF.

The chain combines TRBV20-1 with TRBJ1-5, with TRBD1 matching 7 bases. The CDR3 totals 14 residues. Germline CDR1 reads DFQATT; CDR2 reads SNEGSKA (reference sequence). The ends lost 3 bases at V and 3 bases at J; junction bases unmatched: 5. CDR3 sequence reads: CSASADRVNQPQHF. CDR3 DNA: TGCAGTGCTAGTGCAGACAGGGTCAATCAGCCCCAGCATTTT.

CDR3 nucleotide sequence: TGCGCCAGCAGCTTGGGAGTGGAGGGGGAGCTGTTTTTT. Amino acid sequence: CASSLGVEGELFF. This chain connects TRBV5-1 to TRBJ2-2, with D hard to call. Looked up from germline, CDR1 is SGHRS and CDR2 is YFSETQ. The CDR3 sequence is 13 residues long. The V end lost 0 bases, the J end lost 8 bases, and 8 bases lay between the germline ends.

This clonotype showed up just a few times. This chain connects TRBV27 to TRBJ2-1; the match to TRBD2 covers 7 bases. The V gene end was trimmed by 9 bases and the J gene end by 0 bases; junction bases not matched to a gene: 14. CDR3 length: 17 residues. Germline CDR1 MNHEY, CDR2 SMNVEV (reference sequence). The CDR3 nucleotides read TGTGCCAGTCCCCTTCACTTACTAGCGTCCTCCTACAATGAGCAGTTCTTC. This codes for CASPLHLLASSYNEQFF.

The chain combines TRBV28 with TRBJ2-7; either TRBD1 or TRBD2 may supply D (6 bases each). V was shortened by 4 bases and J by 8 bases, with 15 bases between the two germline ends. The CDR3 runs to 13 residues. The V gene's germline CDR1 is MDHEN and CDR2 SYDVKM. In DNA, the CDR3 is TGTGCCAGCAGTTCTCCGGGGGCCCTTAAGCAGTACTTC. Amino acid sequence: CASSSPGALKQYF.

Worth noting for this clonotype: One base away lies a much larger clone, so this may be a sequencing read error. This chain uses TRBV5-5 with TRBJ1-5; D call uncertain. This CDR3 is built from 15 residues. Looked up from germline, CDR1 is SGHKS and CDR2 is YYEKEE (reference sequence). The germline V and J ends were trimmed by 0 bases and 2 bases, with 9 bases remaining between them. This CDR3 is CASSLEGSRNQPQHF. For the CDR3, the DNA is TGTGCCAGCAGCTTGGAAGGGTCGCGCAATCAGCCCCAGCATTTT.